Listed here are 32 T cell receptor beta chains from one sample, sequenced in a study of Graves' ophthalmopathy and Graves' hyperthyroidism (dated by TCRdb to 2017 to 2018). TCRdb names Illumina HiSeq 2000 as the instrument used. For repertoire sequencing, the TCR beta CDR3 regions were amplified from RNA transcripts. HTBI primers and the Qiagen OneStep RT-PCR kit were used in a first-round RT-PCR, which was followed by a second-round multiplex PCR, size selection and purification. Using fastp at Q25 and MiXCR, TCRdb reprocessed the public reads and kept productive beta chains. Each entry is one CDR3 protein sequence, shown with its most common DNA and genes. Across this sample there are fewer than 600,000 distinct CDR3 sequences, with approximately 14% seen only once. The ten largest account for approximately 9.8% of the sample. The sequencing input was blood. Receptor source: a woman aged 25 to 45 with Graves' ophthalmopathy. Donor details come from another sample of the same person, matched by shared clones.

This clonotype was detected many times. V usage is TRBV30 and J usage is TRBJ1-6, with D unresolved. This CDR3 contains 11 residues. V was clipped by 2 bases and J by 8 bases, with 4 bases between them. Looked up from germline, CDR1 is GTSNPN and CDR2 is SVGIG (reference sequence). DNA for the CDR3: TGTGCCTGGAGTAGAGATTCACCCCTCCACTTT. Translating it yields CAWSRDSPLHF.

This clonotype has ten or more counts. This chain uses TRBV20-1 with TRBJ2-7; possibly TRBD2 for D (6 bases). The germline V gene has CDR1 DFQATT and CDR2 SNEGSKA (reference sequence). The CDR3 loop spans 14 amino acids. V gave up 5 bases and J gave up 4 bases, with 18 bases separating them. CDR3 in amino acids: CSAYAGTPVYEQYF. In DNA, the CDR3 is TGCAGTGCTTATGCTGGGACTCCCGTATACGAGCAGTACTTC.

Remarks on this clonotype: Since no conserved phenylalanine or tryptophan closes the CDR3, a read error is the likely cause. V usage is TRBV6-1 and J usage is TRBJ1-2; the D is unclear. The CDR3 loop spans 12 amino acids. Germline CDR1 and CDR2: MNHNS and SASEGT. Between the trimmed V and J ends, which lost 9 bases and 4 bases, there was a span of 12 bases. CDR3 DNA: TGTGCCAGTCGGCAAGGTATCTATGGCTACACCTAC. It translates to CASRQGIYGYTY.

This clonotype has ten or more counts. The rearrangement joins TRBV19 to TRBJ1-1; D gene unclear. The CDR3 contains 15 residues. From germline, CDR1 is LNHDA and CDR2 SQIVND (reference sequence). Between the trimmed V and J ends, which lost 2 bases and 4 bases, there was a span of 14 bases. For the CDR3, the DNA is TGTGCCAGTAGTATAAGTTCGGTATCGGGCACTGAAGCTTTCTTT. Translated: CASSISSVSGTEAFF.

The sample holds many counts of this clonotype. The rearrangement links TRBV6-5 to TRBJ2-5; TRBD1 or TRBD2 may be the D gene (6 bases each). Trimming removed 8 bases at V and 7 bases at J, with 20 bases between. CDR3 length equals 14 residues. Germline V lookup: CDR1 MNHEY, CDR2 SVGAGI. The CDR3 reads CASSQMGGSGTQYF. CDR3 in DNA: TGTGCCAGCTCCCAAATGGGGGGCTCAGGGACCCAGTACTTC.

This chain uses TRBV20-1 with TRBJ1-1; D possibly corresponds to TRBD1 (5 bases). This CDR3 has 15 amino acids. Germline V gene lookup returns CDR1 DFQATT and CDR2 SNEGSKA (reference sequence). Trimming pared 2 bases from V and 0 bases from J, leaving 13 bases between. The CDR3 DNA is TGCAGTGCTAGAAGGGGCGGCAGAGTGAACACTGAAGCTTTCTTT. Its protein is CSARRGGRVNTEAFF.

This clonotype has a count of ten or more. The chain has TRBV11-2 and TRBJ2-2; no definite D call. This CDR3 has 13 residues. Germline V CDR1 and CDR2: SGHAT, FQNNGV. Deletions cut 1 base from V and 8 bases from J, with 8 bases between. CDR3 nucleotides: TGTGCCAGCAGCTTAGGGCCTGGAGGGGAGCTGTTTTTT. Residues: CASSLGPGGELFF.

Comment on this clonotype: This likely comes from a read error, as the CDR3 has no conserved phenylalanine or tryptophan at its end. The CDR3 region has the DNA TGCAGTGCTAGTTGGGGATGGACTAGCGGGATCCAAGAGTCCCAGTACTAC. Residues: CSASWGWTSGIQESQYY. This chain connects TRBV20-1 to TRBJ2-5; the match to TRBD2 covers 12 bases. Germline values: CDR1 DFQATT, CDR2 SNEGSKA (reference sequence). The length of the CDR3 is 17 residues.

This clonotype showed up many times. The rearrangement links TRBV27 to TRBJ1-3; 7 positions agree with TRBD1. V gave up 6 bases and J gave up 3 bases; unmatched junction bases: 5. In germline, CDR1 is MNHEY, CDR2 SMNVEV (reference sequence). The CDR3 runs to 14 residues. The CDR3 bases are TGTGCCAGCAGGCAATCAGGGGGTGGAAACACCATATATTTT. This codes for CASRQSGGGNTIYF.

There are many counts of this clonotype. V is TRBV15 and J is TRBJ2-7; D tentatively fits TRBD1 or TRBD2 (5 bases each). The V gene's germline CDR1 is LNHNV and CDR2 YYDKDF (reference sequence). The ends were cut back, 1 base at V and 4 bases at J, with 17 bases in the middle. This CDR3 has 16 residues. As DNA, the CDR3 is TGTGCCACCAGCAGAGCGGGGCTAGCCGGGCCTTACGAGCAGTACTTC. This gives the protein CATSRAGLAGPYEQYF.

This clonotype was observed at least ten times. V is TRBV9 and J is TRBJ2-3; no firm D call. V lost 3 bases, J lost 4 bases, and 6 bases lay in between. Germline-derived CDR1 and CDR2 are SGDLS and YYNGEE. This CDR3 comprises 12 residues. The CDR3 DNA follows: TGTGCCAGCAGCGACGATGCAGATACGCAGTATTTT. This codes for CASSDDADTQYF.

The rearrangement joins TRBV11-2 to TRBJ2-2, with 7 bases matching TRBD2. Germline lookup yields CDR1 SGHAT and CDR2 FQNNGV. V was pared by 0 bases and J by 0 bases, with 1 base of the junction left unmatched. The CDR3 sequence is 16 residues long. This CDR3 reads CASSLELAANTGELFF. CDR3 sequence (DNA): TGTGCCAGCAGCTTAGAGCTAGCGGCGAACACCGGGGAGCTGTTTTTT.

This clonotype was detected ten times or more. V gene TRBV28 combines with J gene TRBJ1-5; D not certain. Germline CDR1 and CDR2: MDHEN and SYDVKM. The CDR3 has 14 residues. The ends were cut back, 3 bases at V and 4 bases at J, with 10 bases in the middle. The CDR3 loop reads CASSFDGPNQPQHF. Here the CDR3 DNA reads TGTGCCAGCAGTTTCGACGGACCGAATCAGCCCCAGCATTTT.

This clonotype appeared a few times. The chain links TRBV11-2 to TRBJ2-3, with a possible D match to TRBD1 (5 bases). Germline V gene sequence: CDR1 SGHAT, CDR2 FQNNGV. This CDR3 has 15 amino acids. Between the trimmed V and J ends, which lost 6 bases and 5 bases, there was a span of 18 bases. This chain's CDR3 is CASSLVSGLGDTQYF. Written as DNA, the CDR3 is TGTGCCAGCAGTCTGGTTTCAGGGCTGGGAGATACGCAGTATTTT.

The chain recombines TRBV25-1 with TRBJ1-6; D is possibly TRBD1 (6 bases). This CDR3 region has 15 residues. The germline V and J ends were trimmed by 7 bases and 4 bases, with 14 bases remaining between them. In germline, CDR1 is MGHDK, CDR2 SYGVNS. The CDR3 region has the DNA TGTGCCAGCATGACCTCAGGGGCATATAATTCACCCCTCCACTTT. This translates into CASMTSGAYNSPLHF.

The J gene is TRBJ2-2, the V gene TRBV4-1; D unclear. This CDR3 contains 16 residues. Trimming removed 4 bases from V and 7 bases from J, with 19 bases in between. The V gene's germline CDR1 is MGHRA and CDR2 YSYEKL. In DNA form, the CDR3 reads TGCGCCAGCAGCCCAGATTTACAGAAATTAGTCGGGGAGCTGTTTTTT. Its translation: CASSPDLQKLVGELFF.

This clonotype was counted many times. The chain links TRBV19 to TRBJ2-2; D is possibly TRBD2 (5 bases). V dropped 5 bases and J dropped 1 base, with 11 bases sitting between them. CDR1 is LNHDA and CDR2 is SQIVND in the germline V gene (reference sequence). The CDR3 is made up of 15 amino acids. The CDR3 spells CASSARELNTGELFF. CDR3 sequence (DNA): TGTGCCAGTAGTGCCCGGGAACTGAACACCGGGGAGCTGTTTTTT.

This clonotype has a single count. J is TRBJ1-2 and V is TRBV7-2; a weak D match, TRBD1 (5 bases). Trimming took off 2 bases at V and 8 bases at J, with 12 bases between the two ends. Germline V gene data show CDR1 as SGHTA and CDR2 as FQGNSA. This CDR3 has 13 amino acids. The CDR3, as DNA: TGTGCCAGCAGCTTACCGGGACTGTTGGGCTACACCTTC. Residues: CASSLPGLLGYTF. Full variable domain (outside the CDR3, taken from reference TRBV7-2 and TRBJ1-2): GAGVSQSPSNKVTEKGKDVELRCDPISGHTALYWYRQSLGQGLEFLIYFQGNSAPDKSGLPSDRFSAERTGGSVSTLTIQRTQQEDSAVYLCASSLPGLLGYTFGSGTRLTVV.

This clonotype was detected ten times or more. The rearrangement joins TRBV7-2 to TRBJ2-5; D possibly corresponds to TRBD2 (6 bases). The germline V and J ends were trimmed by 5 bases and 5 bases, with 18 bases remaining between them. This CDR3 region has 15 residues. Germline V gene sequence: CDR1 SGHTA, CDR2 FQGNSA. CDR3 sequence (DNA): TGTGCCAGCAGCCAATTTCGTAGGGCGGGGGAGACCCAGTACTTC. Translating gives CASSQFRRAGETQYF.

This clonotype was recorded many times. This chain links TRBV6-4 with TRBJ2-3; 14 nucleotides match TRBD2. Trimming took 6 bases from V and 2 from J; bases not matched to a gene: 4. This CDR3 spans 16 amino acids. The germline V gene has CDR1 MRHNA and CDR2 SNTAGT. CDR3 in DNA: TGTGCCAGCAGGGGACTAGCGGGAGTCCTCACAGATACGCAGTATTTT. Translation: CASRGLAGVLTDTQYF.

Points on this clonotype: A much larger clone is a single base away; this may be a read error. The rearrangement links TRBV29-1 to TRBJ1-5; TRBD1 agrees at 7 bases. This CDR3 is built from 14 residues. The germline V gene encodes CDR1 SQVTM and CDR2 ANQGSEA. With V trimmed by 5 bases and J by 2 bases, 6 bases remained unmatched. The CDR3 loop reads CSVLQGTGNQPQHF. The DNA for the CDR3 is TGCAGCGTTCTGCAGGGGACAGGCAATCAGCCCCAGCATTTT. Supplemented by reference TRBV29-1 and TRBJ1-5, the full variable domain reads SAVISQKPSRDICQRGTSLTIQCQVDSQVTMMFWYRQQPGQSLTLIATANQGSEATYESGFVIDKFPISRPNLTFSTLTVSNMSPEDSSIYLCSVLQGTGNQPQHFGDGTRLSIL.

This clonotype showed up many times. The V and J genes are TRBV29-1 and TRBJ1-1, with 8 bases identical to TRBD1. CDR1 and CDR2 from the germline V gene are SQVTM and ANQGSEA. The CDR3 runs to 14 residues. Trimming at V came to 8 bases and at J to 3 bases, leaving 11 bases not matched to a gene. CDR3: CSLRTGRADTEAFF. DNA for the CDR3: TGCAGCCTACGGACAGGGAGGGCGGACACTGAAGCTTTCTTT.

This clonotype has ten or more counts. The chain uses TRBV6-1 and TRBJ1-1, with 9 bases that match TRBD1. This CDR3 has 13 residues. J gave up 6 bases and V 3 bases, and 2 bases lay outside the gene matches. Per the germline V gene, CDR1 is MNHNS and CDR2 is SASEGT. The CDR3 sequence: CASSDGDRAEAFF. CDR3 DNA: TGTGCCAGCAGTGACGGGGACAGGGCTGAAGCTTTCTTT.

The sample holds a few counts of this clonotype. The chain combines TRBV9 with TRBJ1-3, with D possibly TRBD1 on 5 matching bases. The germline gives CDR1 SGDLS, CDR2 YYNGEE. Trimming stripped 2 bases from V and 0 bases from J, with 12 bases between. CDR3 length: 16 amino acids. The CDR3: CASSVNFGASGNTIYF. The CDR3 DNA reads TGTGCCAGCAGCGTCAATTTCGGGGCCTCTGGAAACACCATATATTTT.

The V gene is TRBV12-3 or TRBV12-4, the J gene TRBJ2-5; TRBD1 might be the D (5 bases). V was shortened by 5 bases and J by 5 bases, with 21 bases between the two germline ends. There are 16 residues in the CDR3. CDR3 bases: TGTGCCAGCAGTCATACAGGATCAGCGCGTCAGGAGACCCAGTACTTC. Its protein product is CASSHTGSARQETQYF.

This clonotype showed up many times. The chain is built from TRBV2 and TRBJ1-2; tentatively, D is TRBD1 (6 bases). This CDR3 spans 16 amino acids. Germline loops: CDR1 SNHLY, CDR2 FYNNEI. V lost 0 bases and J lost 6, with 17 bases in between. Here the CDR3 reads CASSEAFFTGFNGYTF. In DNA form, the CDR3 reads TGTGCCAGCAGTGAAGCTTTCTTCACAGGGTTCAATGGCTACACCTTC.

In its sample, this clonotype was seen many times. CDR3 loop: CASSLAGQGVHEQYF. For the CDR3, the DNA is TGTGCCAGCAGCTTAGCAGGCCAGGGGGTCCACGAGCAGTACTTC. V usage is TRBV7-9 and J usage is TRBJ2-7, with 7 bases lining up with TRBD1. Germline CDR1 is SEHNR and CDR2 is FQNEAQ (reference sequence). The CDR3 consists of 15 residues. V was clipped by 0 bases and J by 5 bases; unmatched bases: 7.

The chain carries TRBV7-9 and TRBJ2-7; a weak D match, TRBD1 (6 bases). V was pared by 3 bases and J by 4 bases, with 16 bases between. Looked up from germline, CDR1 is SEHNR and CDR2 is FQNEAQ (reference sequence). CDR3 length: 15 residues. The CDR3 spells CASSFTGARGYEQYF. The CDR3 DNA reads as TGTGCCAGCAGCTTCACCGGGGCCAGGGGATACGAGCAGTACTTC.

This clonotype has ten or more counts. The chain uses TRBV19 and TRBJ2-3, with D unresolved. The germline V gene has CDR1 LNHDA and CDR2 SQIVND (reference sequence). The V end was cut by 9 bases, the J end by 6 bases, with 10 bases between. The CDR3 has 11 amino acids. The CDR3 protein is CASLTGDTQYF. CDR3 nucleotide sequence: TGTGCCAGCCTGACTGGGGATACGCAGTATTTT.

The J gene is TRBJ2-7, the V gene TRBV6-1; TRBD2 is a possible D gene (6 bases). V was clipped by 8 bases and J by 0 bases, with 17 bases between them. Germline values: CDR1 MNHNS, CDR2 SASEGT. This CDR3 contains 15 residues. The CDR3 region is CASGGRTLSSYEQYF. The CDR3 DNA sequence: TGTGCCAGCGGGGGGAGGACCCTGAGCTCCTACGAGCAGTACTTC.

The chain couples TRBV6-1 to TRBJ2-7; a possible D gene is TRBD1 (6 bases). CDR3 length: 19 residues. Trimming took off 1 base at V and 2 bases at J, with 24 bases between the two ends. Per the germline V gene, CDR1 is MNHNS and CDR2 is SASEGT. CDR3 sequence reads: CASSEVRGQQPNKPYEQYF. CDR3 coding DNA: TGTGCCAGCAGTGAAGTGAGGGGACAACAACCTAATAAACCCTACGAGCAGTACTTC.

The V gene is TRBV30, the J gene TRBJ1-1; TRBD1 agrees at 8 bases. The CDR3 spans 13 residues. Germline CDR1 GTSNPN, CDR2 SVGIG (reference sequence). V was clipped by 0 bases and J by 6 bases; unmatched bases: 3. The CDR3 DNA reads TGTGCCTGGAGTGTTTACAGGGGGGCTGAAGCTTTCTTT. The encoded protein is CAWSVYRGAEAFF.